A single sample gave rise to the 27 T cell receptor beta chains below, sequenced in a study of cytomegalovirus exposure and HLA in healthy donors. The primer mix had 60 Vbeta and 13 Jbeta primers. The table came from immunoSEQ multiplex PCR; TCRdb's copy has only in-frame clones and leaves some out. The table shows some 120,000 clones, with roughly 80% occurring only once. Sequencing input: PBMCs. The origin of the receptors is a man in his fifties in good health and CMV-seronegative.

The rearrangement joins TRBV10-2 to TRBJ1-1; D remains unclear. The germline V gene has CDR1 WSHSY and CDR2 SAAADI. Trimming removed 5 bases at V and 3 bases at J, with 10 bases between. This CDR3 has 13 amino acids. CDR3 amino acids: CASSTTRDTEAFF. Written as DNA, the CDR3 is TGCGCCAGCAGTACCACGAGGGACACTGAAGCTTTCTTT.

This clone was detected a few times. The V gene is TRBV6-1, the J gene TRBJ1-4; a possible D gene is TRBD1 (5 bases). V lost 3 bases and J lost 3, with 20 bases in between. The CDR3 loop spans 18 amino acids. Germline V CDR1 and CDR2: MNHNS, SASEGT. CDR3: CASSDGLGRAGANEKLFF. CDR3 DNA: TGTGCCAGCAGTGATGGTCTGGGGCGAGCAGGTGCTAATGAAAAACTGTTTTTT.

V gene TRBV6-5 combines with J gene TRBJ1-6; TRBD1 matches 7 bases. Looked up from germline, CDR1 is MNHEY and CDR2 is SVGAGI. The V segment lost 6 bases and the J segment 5 bases; nucleotides outside the gene matches: 4. The CDR3 has 14 residues. The CDR3 DNA reads as TGTGCCAGCAGGACAGGGTCGGATAATTCACCCCTCCACTTT. This encodes CASRTGSDNSPLHF.

The rearrangement links TRBV29-1 to TRBJ1-2; D not certain. This CDR3 is built from 13 residues. The V gene lost 7 bases and the J gene lost 4 bases, with 16 bases spanning the gap. Per the germline V gene, CDR1 is SQVTM and CDR2 is ANQGSEA. CDR3 bases: TGCAGCGCCGCTTCGGAGGACGGCTATGGCTACACCTTC. Protein sequence: CSAASEDGYGYTF.

This CDR3 is CASSEWGQSDQYF. The CDR3 coding sequence is TGTGCCAGCAGTGAATGGGGCCAGTCGGACCAGTACTTC. The rearrangement uses TRBV2 and TRBJ2-5, with D possibly matching TRBD1 (5 bases). With 2 bases removed from V and 10 bases from J, the gap between germline ends came to 14 bases. CDR1 and CDR2 (germline): SNHLY, FYNNEI. The CDR3 has 13 amino acids.

This CDR3 is CASSQDPTSGNQETQYF. The CDR3 DNA is TGTGCCAGCAGCCAAGATCCCACTAGCGGGAATCAAGAGACCCAGTACTTC. The chain has TRBV4-2 and TRBJ2-5; 10 bases fit TRBD2. The length of the CDR3 is 17 residues. Germline-derived CDR1 and CDR2 are LGHNA and YNFKEQ. V lost 0 bases and J lost 2; bases outside the gene matches: 6.

The chain recombines TRBV11-2 with TRBJ1-2, with D unclear. The CDR3 contains 12 residues. CDR1 and CDR2 (germline): SGHAT, FQNNGV. The V end was cut by 5 bases, the J end by 5 bases, with 9 bases between. CDR3 sequence reads: CASSVGSYGYTF. DNA for the CDR3: TGTGCCAGCAGCGTCGGGTCGTATGGCTACACCTTC.

The chain couples TRBV19 to TRBJ2-2, with 7 bases fitting TRBD1. Germline CDR1 is LNHDA and CDR2 is SQIVND (reference sequence). The junction had 8 bases not matched to a gene; V was cut back by 7 bases and J by 3 bases. This CDR3 is built from 15 residues. The CDR3: CASTLDRVYTGELFF. In DNA, the CDR3 is TGTGCCAGTACCCTTGACAGGGTCTACACCGGGGAGCTGTTTTTT. The variable domain in full, with the rest retrieved from reference TRBV19 and TRBJ2-2, is DGGITQSPKYLFRKEGQNVTLSCEQNLNHDAMYWYRQDPGQGLRLIYYSQIVNDFQKGDIAEGYSVSREKKESFPLTVTSAQKNPTAFYLCASTLDRVYTGELFFGEGSRLTVL.

A single count supports this clone. V usage is TRBV4-1 and J usage is TRBJ1-5; D gene unclear. V lost 0 bases and J 6 bases, leaving 15 bases between the germline ends. The germline V gene encodes CDR1 MGHRA and CDR2 YSYEKL. The CDR3 loop spans 16 amino acids. CDR3 coding DNA: TGCGCCAGCAGCCAAGACACACGGCCGCTAGGTCAGCCCCAGCATTTT. Translation: CASSQDTRPLGQPQHF.

The V gene is TRBV9, the J gene TRBJ1-4; 8 positions agree with TRBD1. The CDR3 sequence is 14 residues long. V lost 0 bases and J lost 8; bases outside the gene matches: 3. Germline CDR1 reads SGDLS; CDR2 reads YYNGEE. Here the CDR3 reads CASSVGQGREKLFF. CDR3 bases: TGTGCCAGCAGCGTAGGACAGGGGAGGGAAAAACTGTTTTTT.

V and J are TRBV7-8 and TRBJ1-3; D is possibly TRBD1 (6 bases). Trimming stripped 2 bases from V and 2 bases from J, with 16 bases between. Germline CDR1 and CDR2: SGHVS and FQNEAQ. This CDR3 has 17 amino acids. Written as DNA, the CDR3 is TGTGCCAGCAGCTTATATACAGGGAGGGACCCTGGAAACACCATATATTTT. Amino acid sequence: CASSLYTGRDPGNTIYF.

This clone was found a few times. The V call is TRBV28, the J call TRBJ2-5; 8 bases align to TRBD2. The J call is doubtful: the DNA matches TRBJ2-7 better. Germline CDR1 is MDHEN and CDR2 is SYDVKM. CDR3 length: 15 residues. CDR3 DNA: TGTGCCAGCAGCAAGAGCGGGAGTAGTTCTTACGAGCAGTACTTC. It codes for CASSKSGSSSYEQYF.

The V gene is TRBV12-5, the J gene TRBJ2-5; TRBD2 matches at 8 bases. V was pared by 7 bases and J by 0 bases, with 1 base of the junction left unmatched. This CDR3 has 13 residues. Germline V gene sequence: CDR1 LGHNT, CDR2 FRNRAP. The CDR3 here is CASATSDQETQYF. The CDR3 bases are TGTGCTAGTGCGACTAGCGACCAAGAGACCCAGTACTTC.

CDR3 sequence: CASSEAHGSTSRGYTF. The CDR3 nucleotides read TGTGCCAGCAGTGAAGCCCACGGCTCAACGTCTAGGGGCTACACCTTC. The V call is TRBV6-1, the J call TRBJ1-2; no clear D gene. Deletions cut 0 bases from V and 8 bases from J, with 19 bases between. The CDR3 is 16 amino acids. CDR1 is MNHNS, CDR2 SASEGT, per germline.

This chain connects TRBV28 to TRBJ2-3; TRBD2 aligns across 11 bases. Losses at the gene ends were 3 bases for V and 6 bases for J; bases not matched to a gene: 14. Germline CDR1 MDHEN, CDR2 SYDVKM. The CDR3 is 18 amino acids. The CDR3 sequence: CASSFPPLAGEERDTQYF. The CDR3 DNA sequence: TGTGCCAGCAGTTTCCCCCCACTAGCGGGAGAAGAGAGGGATACGCAGTATTTT.

The chain recombines TRBV28 with TRBJ2-5, with TRBD1 identical over 7 bases. Germline V gene sequence: CDR1 MDHEN, CDR2 SYDVKM. Trimming at V came to 4 bases and at J to 5 bases, leaving 10 bases not matched to a gene. This CDR3 contains 15 residues. CDR3 nucleotides: TGTGCCAGCAGTTCGACAGGGTACTCTTATGAGACCCAGTACTTC. It translates to CASSSTGYSYETQYF. Full variable domain (remainder filled in from reference TRBV28 and TRBJ2-5): DVKVTQSSRYLVKRTGEKVFLECVQDMDHENMFWYRQDPGLGLRLIYFSYDVKMKEKGDIPEGYSVSREKKERFSLILESASTNQTSMYLCASSSTGYSYETQYFGPGTRLLVL.

This clone has only one observation. The genes are TRBV5-6 and TRBJ2-1, with D perhaps TRBD2 (5 bases). The CDR3 totals 15 residues. Germline V gives CDR1 SGHDT, CDR2 YYEEEE. Trimming removed 4 bases from V and 0 bases from J, with 11 bases in between. The CDR3 DNA reads TGTGCCAGCAGCGGTGACTATATCTCCTACAATGAGCAGTTCTTC. Amino acid sequence: CASSGDYISYNEQFF. The full variable domain, its missing parts supplied by reference TRBV5-6 and TRBJ2-1, is DAGVTQSPTHLIKTRGQQVTLRCSPKSGHDTVSWYQQALGQGPQFIFQYYEEEERQRGNFPDRFSGHQFPNYSSELNVNALLLGDSALYLCASSGDYISYNEQFFGPGTRLTVL.

The CDR3 sequence is CASSSTGRGEKLFF. The CDR3 DNA is TGTGCCAGCAGCTCCACAGGGAGAGGTGAAAAACTGTTTTTT. The V gene is TRBV7-9, the J gene TRBJ1-4, with D perhaps matching TRBD1 (6 bases). The CDR3 loop spans 14 amino acids. CDR1 SEHNR and CDR2 FQNEAQ come from the germline V gene (reference sequence). Trimming cost V 4 bases and J 7 bases, with 13 bases left between them.

J is TRBJ1-2 and V is TRBV11-1; 7 nucleotides line up with TRBD1. With V trimmed by 5 bases and J by 4 bases, 7 bases remained unmatched. CDR3 size: 14 residues. Per the germline V gene, CDR1 is SGHAT and CDR2 is FQDESV (reference sequence). The CDR3: CASSAGTEVYGYTF. As DNA, the CDR3 is TGTGCCAGCAGCGCCGGGACAGAAGTCTATGGCTACACCTTC.

The chain is built from TRBV28 and TRBJ2-2; tentatively, D is TRBD2 (5 bases). V lost 8 bases and J lost 0, with 7 bases in between. Germline V gene data show CDR1 as MDHEN and CDR2 as SYDVKM. The CDR3 has 13 amino acids. The CDR3 DNA reads TGTGCCAGCGGGAGTTCGAACACCGGGGAGCTGTTTTTT. This encodes CASGSSNTGELFF. The complete variable domain, with remaining parts taken from reference TRBV28 and TRBJ2-2, reads DVKVTQSSRYLVKRTGEKVFLECVQDMDHENMFWYRQDPGLGLRLIYFSYDVKMKEKGDIPEGYSVSREKKERFSLILESASTNQTSMYLCASGSSNTGELFFGEGSRLTVL.

The V gene is TRBV28, the J gene TRBJ2-4; 8 nucleotides line up with TRBD2. The V gene end was trimmed by 6 bases and the J gene end by 7 bases; junction bases not matched to a gene: 14. CDR3 length equals 16 residues. Germline values: CDR1 MDHEN, CDR2 SYDVKM. CDR3 protein: CASRSGTRVRANIQYF. For the CDR3, the DNA is TGTGCCAGCAGATCCGGGACTAGAGTTCGGGCGAACATTCAGTACTTC.

This rearrangement joins TRBV9 to TRBJ2-5, with 10 bases that match TRBD1. The trim removed 4 bases at V and 8 bases at J, leaving 8 bases unmatched. Germline CDR1 SGDLS, CDR2 YYNGEE. This CDR3 has 14 amino acids. The CDR3 here is CASSPPGQGITQYF. CDR3 nucleotides: TGTGCCAGCAGCCCTCCGGGACAGGGGATCACCCAGTACTTC.

There are a few counts of this clone. The gene calls are TRBV27 and TRBJ1-5; D uncertain. Germline V CDR1 and CDR2: MNHEY, SMNVEV (reference sequence). This CDR3 is built from 14 residues. V shed 3 bases and J shed 5 bases, with 11 bases lying between them. The CDR3 sequence is CASSFGGKHQPQHF. The DNA of the CDR3 is TGTGCCAGCAGTTTTGGAGGCAAACATCAGCCCCAGCATTTT.

V is TRBV7-9 and J is TRBJ1-2; 8 bases line up with TRBD1. There are 13 residues in the CDR3. From germline, CDR1 is SEHNR and CDR2 FQNEAQ (reference sequence). V lost 5 bases and J lost 7; bases outside the gene matches: 6. The CDR3 bases are TGTGCCAGCAGCCCACAGGGGGTTGGTGGCTACACCTTC. Translating it yields CASSPQGVGGYTF. The full variable domain, its missing parts supplied by reference TRBV7-9 and TRBJ1-2, is DTGVSQNPRHKITKRGQNVTFRCDPISEHNRLYWYRQTLGQGPEFLTYFQNEAQLEKSRLLSDRFSAERPKGSFSTLEIQRTEQGDSAMYLCASSPQGVGGYTFGSGTRLTVV.

The CDR3 here is CASSLGGPTRETQYF. As DNA, the CDR3 is TGTGCCAGCAGCTTGGGAGGGCCAACCAGGGAGACCCAGTACTTC. The chain recombines TRBV5-4 with TRBJ2-5, with D possibly TRBD2 on 5 matching bases. CDR1 is SGHNT and CDR2 is YYREEE in the germline V gene (reference sequence). The CDR3 consists of 15 residues. The V and J ends lost 0 bases and 5 bases respectively, with 14 bases between them.

V usage is TRBV19 and J usage is TRBJ2-7, with 8 bases matching TRBD1. Germline trimming cut 8 bases from V and 5 bases from J; bases unmatched to any gene: 5. This CDR3 region has 12 residues. Germline V gives CDR1 LNHDA, CDR2 SQIVND (reference sequence). CDR3: CASGQGGHEQYF. CDR3 nucleotide sequence: TGTGCCAGTGGACAGGGTGGCCACGAGCAGTACTTC.

The chain is built from TRBV19 and TRBJ1-5; the match to TRBD1 covers 8 bases. The CDR3 sequence is 15 residues long. The trim removed 4 bases at V and 2 bases at J, leaving 4 bases unmatched. Germline V gene sequence: CDR1 LNHDA, CDR2 SQIVND (reference sequence). CDR3 nucleotide sequence: TGTGCCAGTAGTACCGGGACAGGCCGCAATCAGCCCCAGCATTTT. Amino acid sequence: CASSTGTGRNQPQHF.